The 6 T cell receptor beta chains below all came from one sample that was sequenced in a study of blood T cell repertoires in COVID-19. The table came from immunoSEQ multiplex PCR; TCRdb's copy has only in-frame clones and leaves some out. This table has roughly 350,000 clones, more than 75% appearing once. Source material: peripheral blood. These receptor sequences come from a woman between 45 and 65 years old with COVID-19, enrolled during active disease.

This clone is a singleton in its sample. This chain's CDR3 is CASGGGLTEAFF. CDR3 nucleotide sequence: TGTGCCAGCGGCGGGGGGCTCACTGAAGCTTTCTTT. This sequence joins TRBV11-3 and TRBJ1-1, with a possible D match to TRBD1 (6 bases). CDR3 length: 12 amino acids. The ends were cut back, 8 bases at V and 4 bases at J, with 11 bases in the middle. Per germline, CDR1 SGHNT and CDR2 YENEEA.

The V gene is TRBV5-4, the J gene TRBJ1-1; D is possibly TRBD1 (6 bases). CDR3 length equals 15 residues. Looked up from germline, CDR1 is SGHNT and CDR2 is YYREEE (reference sequence). Between the trimmed V and J ends, which lost 3 bases and 7 bases, there was a span of 19 bases. CDR3 in amino acids: CASSSGRLTGGEAFF. The CDR3 nucleotides read TGTGCCAGCAGCTCGGGGCGGCTGACAGGTGGTGAAGCTTTCTTT. The entire variable domain, with the rest obtained from reference TRBV5-4 and TRBJ1-1, is as follows: ETGVTQSPTHLIKTRGQQVTLRCSSQSGHNTVSWYQQALGQGPQFIFQYYREEENGRGNFPPRFSGLQFPNYSSELNVNALELDDSALYLCASSSGRLTGGEAFFGQGTRLTVV.

This clone was seen only a few times. The chain carries TRBV27 and TRBJ2-2; no definite D call. Germline V CDR1 and CDR2: MNHEY, SMNVEV (reference sequence). The germline V and J ends were trimmed by 3 bases and 3 bases, with 14 bases remaining between them. The CDR3 spans 16 residues. CDR3 sequence: CASSFFLDSYTGELFF. In nucleotides, the CDR3 is TGTGCCAGCAGTTTTTTCCTCGACTCCTACACCGGGGAGCTGTTTTTT.

J is TRBJ2-1 and V is TRBV6-5, with TRBD2 matching over 10 bases. The junction had 4 bases not matched to a gene; V was cut back by 6 bases and J by 2 bases. CDR1 MNHEY and CDR2 SVGAGI come from the germline V gene. The length of the CDR3 is 15 residues. The CDR3 sequence: CASRVTSGAYNEQFF. CDR3 in DNA: TGTGCCAGCAGGGTCACTAGCGGGGCCTACAATGAGCAGTTCTTC.

The chain couples TRBV2 to TRBJ1-2; D is unresolved. Trimming shortened V by 5 bases and J by 0 bases, and 4 bases separated the two germline ends. This CDR3 is built from 12 residues. CDR1 is SNHLY and CDR2 is FYNNEI in the germline V gene. The DNA of the CDR3 is TGTGCCAGCAGTACAGCTAACTATGGCTACACCTTC. Encoded protein: CASSTANYGYTF.

V is TRBV11-2 and J is TRBJ2-7; 10 nucleotides line up with TRBD2. Germline CDR1 SGHAT, CDR2 FQNNGV. This CDR3 has 13 amino acids. Trimming cost V 8 bases and J 7 bases; bases outside gene matches: 8. CDR3 sequence (DNA): TGTGCCAGCGGGACTAGCGATTCTCTGGAGCAGTACTTC. This gives the protein CASGTSDSLEQYF.